This TCR beta chain was obtained from a study of shared clonotypes between healthy human individuals (dated by TCRdb to about 2020). In terms of the full investigation: Three men and a couple of women, aged 18 to 49 years, made up the cohort. For each donor, three plates each were used for CD4 naive and CD4 memory, two plates were used for CD8 naive, and one plate was used for CD8 memory. The study deeply sequenced blood TCR repertoires of several healthy adults to estimate repertoire size and the extent of clonotype sharing between individuals. Libraries were prepared and TCR repertoires were sequenced by different laboratories using diverse techniques, in order to increase sequencing depth and limit assay-specific biases. Between about 0.8 and 9.5 billion PBMCs per donor were obtained by leukapheresis.

What the work shows at the level of the full study, not this receptor alone: Pairwise subsampling indicated that sequencing depth was expected to affect the degree of clonotype sharing among donors. Compared with non-shared clonotypes, clonotypes shared by all four sorted-subset donors had higher generation probabilities. Because the study included a small number of donors, the genetic and exposure-history diversity represented was limited. Only blood was sampled, and tissue TCR repertoires likely differ from those in blood. Incomplete sequencing was indicated by rarefaction of sorted-subset datasets, despite the large sequencing depth. About 4.5% of naive CD4, more than 3% of naive CD8, about 2.1% of memory CD4, and 0.4% of memory CD8 clonotypes were shared across several donors. Larger estimated clonotype richness was generally found for naive subsets than for memory subsets.

Healthy HIV-negative adults with no recently reported acute infections or vaccinations were included as donors. Every donor was a Caucasian adult living in Nashville, Tennessee, USA. CD4+ T cells were enriched through magnetic negative selection, after which naive cells were positively selected on CD45RA and the remaining negative fraction served as the memory subset. After blood collection by leukapheresis, PBMCs were isolated using Ficoll-Histopaque density gradient centrifugation and then cryopreserved in the vapor phase of liquid nitrogen. Analytical flow cytometry was used to check the purity and quantity of each magnetically sorted T cell population. From each sorted fraction, genomic DNA was isolated and quantified by UV absorbance on a Nanodrop 2000c. Using the deep immunoSEQ assay, TCR CDR3 regions were amplified from genomic DNA by multiplex PCR. Extracted genomic DNA from each cell subset was distributed evenly across all wells of several immunoSEQ 96-well plates, and each plate was treated as a replicate. For sorted subsets, each replicate PCR was loaded with 200 ng genomic DNA, equivalent to about 30,000 T cell genomes. Purified libraries were measured with a Qubit 3.0 fluorometer, size-checked on a Bioanalyzer 2100, and measured again with the KAPA Library Quantification kit. Every immunoSEQ 96-well plate was sequenced on a separate single-read 150-cycle Illumina NextSeq 550 flow cell. Turning to the authors' computational methods: Because the immunoSEQ output held only junctional sequences and lacked quality scores, the filtering could not match the filtering applied to full-length reads. To assign V/J genes and CDR3, sequences were annotated against IMGT germline references using PyIR, a Python wrapper for IgBLAST v1.9. Reads were filtered out if the reads had weak V/J assignments (E-value above 1e-6), no CDR3, stop codons, out-of-frame junctions, or ambiguous translated residues. V3J clonotypes were defined by identical inferred V gene, J gene, and CDR3 amino acid sequence. Percentage overlap between repertoires was computed as shared unique clonotypes divided by the size of the smaller repertoire. Repertoire richness was assessed with RTK rarefaction, the Chao1 estimator, and Recon v2.1 estimates of unobserved clonotypes. For all TCRbeta clonotypes obtained by the gDNA method from a handful of donors, generation probabilities were computed with OLGA. Here the immuneACCESS table is served through TCRdb, limited to in-frame sequences with V and J called. Missing clones are a known gap in these copies; in checked studies unresolved V genes cover under half, and the rest lacks a known reason. V and J calls and clone size are given by that table; D and trimming were obtained from the DNA. Counted in this sample were about 1.5 million clones; around 98% of them appeared once. Roughly 0.45% of the sample is taken by the ten largest.

With regard to this clone: Its binding antigen is unknown. No much larger clone is present one base from it, and per-base qualities are unavailable.

The V and J ends are trimmed by 6 bases and 11 bases, leaving 14 bases between them. Spanning cysteine to phenylalanine, the CDR3 consists of 12 amino acids. CDR3 DNA only is kept here, 36 bases in frame from base 1. Looking up the germline V gene yields CDR1 MGHDK and CDR2 SYGVNS. Sequencing was carried out using naive CD4+ T cells sorted from blood. Sample cell subset or site, as interpreted from the label and publication: CD45RA+ positively selected. The origin of this receptor is a man aged 30 to 39 in good health. The rearranged segments are TRBV25-1 and TRBJ2-1; the D gene lacks a confident call. The base sequence is TGTGCCAGCAGCACCGTGGGATTTCAGCAGTTCTTC. The translation is CASSTVGFQQFF. Here the CDR3 is joined to the reference TRBV25-1 and TRBJ2-1 genes, and the full variable domain is: EADIYQTPRYLVIGTGKKITLECSQTMGHDKMYWYQQDPGMELHLIHYSYGVNSTEKGDLSSESTVSRIRTEHFPLTLESARPSHTSQYLCASSTVGFQQFFGPGTRLTVL.